This T cell receptor beta chain was captured by sequencing in a study of T cells after posttransplantation cyclophosphamide. Study-wide results and limits: Tissue-infiltrating T cells from skin or gut overlapped little with blood T cells. TRB clonality was highly associated with recipient CMV seropositivity and reactivation.

Busulfan-fludarabine conditioning, marrow transplant, and cyclophosphamide on days +3 and +4 were administered. With respect to this clone: Its antigen is as yet unknown.

Germline loops: CDR1 SGHRS, CDR2 YFSETQ. The CDR3 runs 13 residues. Between the trimmed V and J ends, which lost 4 bases and 4 bases, there was a span of 11 bases. Using immunoSEQ multiplex PCR, the repertoire was profiled, and TCRdb retains in-frame clones only, with some absent. The sample consists of some 45,000 clones, roughly 88% of them appearing once. The V gene is TRBV5-1, the J gene TRBJ1-2; D not resolved. This TCR was sampled from a male patient between 60 and 69 years old who received an allogeneic stem cell transplant from a related donor and was CMV-positive. The graft donor may have given rise to some T cells. The sample was PBMCs, taken roughly 59 days after allogeneic stem cell transplant with posttransplant cyclophosphamide. The DNA of the CDR3 is TGCGCCAGCAGCACGACACCTTCCTATGGCTACACCTTC. Its translation: CASSTTPSYGYTF.